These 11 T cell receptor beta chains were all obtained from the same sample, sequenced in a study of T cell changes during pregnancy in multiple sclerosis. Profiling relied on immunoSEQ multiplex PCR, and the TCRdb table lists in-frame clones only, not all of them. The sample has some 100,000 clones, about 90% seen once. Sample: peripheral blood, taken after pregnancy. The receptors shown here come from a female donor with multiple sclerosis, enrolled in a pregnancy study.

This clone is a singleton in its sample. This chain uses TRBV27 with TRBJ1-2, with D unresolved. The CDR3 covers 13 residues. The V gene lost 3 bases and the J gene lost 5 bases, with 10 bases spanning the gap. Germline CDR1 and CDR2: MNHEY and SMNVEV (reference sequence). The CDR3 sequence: CASSFRREYGYTF. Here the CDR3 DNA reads TGTGCCAGCAGTTTTCGGCGGGAATATGGCTACACCTTC.

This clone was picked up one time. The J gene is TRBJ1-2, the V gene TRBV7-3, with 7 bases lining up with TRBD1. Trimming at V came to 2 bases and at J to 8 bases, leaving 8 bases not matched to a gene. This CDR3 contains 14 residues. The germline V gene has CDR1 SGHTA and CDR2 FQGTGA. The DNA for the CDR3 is TGTGCCAGCAGCTTATCCCCACGAGGGGGCGGCTACACCTTC. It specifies CASSLSPRGGGYTF.

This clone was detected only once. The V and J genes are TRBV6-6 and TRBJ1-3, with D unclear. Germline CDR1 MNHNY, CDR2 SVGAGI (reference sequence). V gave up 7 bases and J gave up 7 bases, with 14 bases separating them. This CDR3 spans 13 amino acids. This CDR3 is CASTVTVGNTIYF. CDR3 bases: TGTGCCAGCACCGTAACAGTAGGCAACACCATATATTTT.

Here the CDR3 reads CASSQVSSGRAEQFF. CDR3 nucleotide sequence: TGTGCCAGCAGCCAAGTGTCTAGCGGGAGGGCCGAGCAGTTCTTC. The chain couples TRBV14 to TRBJ2-1; TRBD2 aligns across 12 bases. V was clipped by 1 base and J by 10 bases; unmatched bases: 5. Per the germline V gene, CDR1 is SGHDN and CDR2 is FVKESK. The CDR3 has 15 amino acids.

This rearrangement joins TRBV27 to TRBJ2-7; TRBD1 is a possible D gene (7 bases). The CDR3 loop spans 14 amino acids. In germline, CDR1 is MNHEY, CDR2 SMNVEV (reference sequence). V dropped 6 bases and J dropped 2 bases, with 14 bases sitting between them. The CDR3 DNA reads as TGTGCCAGCAGCAGACAGGGAGGCCCCTACGAGCAGTACTTC. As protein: CASSRQGGPYEQYF.

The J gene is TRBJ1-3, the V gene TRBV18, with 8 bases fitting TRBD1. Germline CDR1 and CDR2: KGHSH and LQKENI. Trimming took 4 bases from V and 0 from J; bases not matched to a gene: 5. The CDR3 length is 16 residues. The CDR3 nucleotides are TGTGCCAGCTCACGTAGGGGACAGGACTCTGGAAACACCATATATTTT. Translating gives CASSRRGQDSGNTIYF.

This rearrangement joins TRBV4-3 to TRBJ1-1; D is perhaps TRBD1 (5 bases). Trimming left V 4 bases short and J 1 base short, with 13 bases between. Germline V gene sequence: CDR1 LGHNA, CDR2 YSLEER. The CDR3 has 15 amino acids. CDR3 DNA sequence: TGCGCCAGCAGCCTCGCCGCGGGGGGGAACACTGAAGCTTTCTTT. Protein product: CASSLAAGGNTEAFF.

The CDR3 DNA reads TGCAGCGGGGACAGCTACAATGAGCAGTTCTTC. This gives the protein CSGDSYNEQFF. V is TRBV29-1 and J is TRBJ2-1; 7 bases agree with TRBD1. The CDR3 has 11 residues. The germline V gene encodes CDR1 SQVTM and CDR2 ANQGSEA. V lost 7 bases, J lost 3 bases, and 0 bases stayed unmatched.

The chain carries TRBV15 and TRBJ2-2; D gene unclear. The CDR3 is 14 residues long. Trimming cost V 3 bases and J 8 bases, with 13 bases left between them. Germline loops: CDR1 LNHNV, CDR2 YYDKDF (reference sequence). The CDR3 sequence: CATSSLEPGGELFF. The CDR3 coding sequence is TGTGCCACCAGCAGCCTAGAACCTGGAGGGGAGCTGTTTTTT.

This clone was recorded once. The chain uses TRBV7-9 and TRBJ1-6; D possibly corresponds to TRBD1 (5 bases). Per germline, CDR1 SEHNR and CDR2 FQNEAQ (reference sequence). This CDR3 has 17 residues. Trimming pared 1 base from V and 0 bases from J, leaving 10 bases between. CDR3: CASSLGTPNSYNSPLHF. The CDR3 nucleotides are TGTGCCAGCAGCTTAGGGACACCGAACTCCTATAATTCACCCCTCCACTTT.

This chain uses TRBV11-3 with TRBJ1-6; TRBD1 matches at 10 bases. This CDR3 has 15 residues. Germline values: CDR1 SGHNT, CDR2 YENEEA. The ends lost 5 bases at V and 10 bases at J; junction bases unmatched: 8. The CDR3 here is CASSEGTGDRSPLHF. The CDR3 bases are TGTGCCAGCAGCGAAGGGACAGGGGATCGATCACCCCTCCACTTT.